Presented here are 21 T cell receptor beta chains from one specimen sequenced in a study of blood T cell repertoires in COVID-19. Repertoires were generated with immunoSEQ multiplex PCR, while TCRdb's copy carries only in-frame clones and drops some. This table holds about 160,000 clones, around 83% found once. Sequenced sample: peripheral blood. Receptors were obtained from a man aged 40-49 years with acute or convalescent COVID-19.

J is TRBJ2-2 and V is TRBV19; maybe TRBD2 (6 bases). Germline V gene sequence: CDR1 LNHDA, CDR2 SQIVND (reference sequence). This CDR3 is 12 amino acids long. The V and J ends lost 4 bases and 7 bases respectively, with 7 bases between them. CDR3 sequence: CASSTGGGELFF. The DNA of the CDR3 is TGTGCCAGTAGTACCGGGGGCGGGGAGCTGTTTTTT. Variable domain in full (rest from reference TRBV19 and TRBJ2-2): DGGITQSPKYLFRKEGQNVTLSCEQNLNHDAMYWYRQDPGQGLRLIYYSQIVNDFQKGDIAEGYSVSREKKESFPLTVTSAQKNPTAFYLCASSTGGGELFFGEGSRLTVL.

This chain uses TRBV18 with TRBJ1-1, with TRBD1 matching over 7 bases. This CDR3 contains 15 residues. Germline loops: CDR1 KGHSH, CDR2 LQKENI. V trimming: 6 bases; J trimming: 2 bases; junction bases outside the gene matches: 9. CDR3 nucleotides: TGTGCCAGCTCGTCAATTGACAGGGACAACACTGAAGCTTTCTTT. It yields the protein CASSSIDRDNTEAFF.

V is TRBV7-9 and J is TRBJ1-4; a weak D match, TRBD1 (5 bases). The CDR3 is 13 amino acids. Germline V lookup: CDR1 SEHNR, CDR2 FQNEAQ (reference sequence). The V end was cut by 8 bases, the J end by 7 bases, with 14 bases between. The CDR3 region is CASGATETEKLFF. CDR3 sequence (DNA): TGTGCCAGCGGAGCGACAGAGACTGAAAAACTGTTTTTT.

This chain connects TRBV5-6 to TRBJ1-5; TRBD1 aligns across 7 bases. V was clipped by 0 bases and J by 5 bases; unmatched bases: 8. CDR3 length equals 16 residues. Germline V CDR1 and CDR2: SGHDT, YYEEEE. CDR3 loop: CASSLGRGSADQPQHF. As DNA, the CDR3 is TGTGCCAGCAGCTTGGGCAGGGGGAGTGCTGATCAGCCCCAGCATTTT.

The rearrangement joins TRBV18 to TRBJ1-5, with 8 bases lining up with TRBD1. The CDR3 is 16 amino acids. Germline CDR1 is KGHSH and CDR2 is LQKENI. Trimming cost V 3 bases and J 7 bases; bases outside gene matches: 11. In nucleotides, the CDR3 is TGTGCCAGCTCACCGGACATGGGCCCAGGGGGCCAGCCCCAGCATTTT. This encodes CASSPDMGPGGQPQHF.

This chain uses TRBV28 with TRBJ2-7; the D gene is possibly TRBD2 (7 bases). V was trimmed by 2 bases and J by 2 bases, leaving 10 bases between them. This CDR3 spans 14 amino acids. CDR1 MDHEN and CDR2 SYDVKM come from the germline V gene. This CDR3 reads CASSLRGGAYEQYF. Here the CDR3 DNA reads TGTGCCAGCAGTTTAAGAGGGGGGGCCTACGAGCAGTACTTC.

With respect to this clone: The identical CDR3 is also encoded by other nucleotide sequences in the sample. The rearrangement links TRBV5-1 to TRBJ2-3; TRBD1 matches at 9 bases. This CDR3 has 13 residues. Germline trimming cut 4 bases from V and 3 bases from J; bases unmatched to any gene: 0. Germline CDR1 SGHRS, CDR2 YFSETQ. CDR3 protein: CASSGQGTDTQYF. The CDR3 DNA is TGCGCCAGCAGCGGACAGGGGACAGATACGCAGTATTTT.

This clone was counted between two and nine times. V and J are TRBV2 and TRBJ1-1, with D possibly matching TRBD1 (6 bases). The CDR3 is 16 residues long. The V gene's germline CDR1 is SNHLY and CDR2 FYNNEI. V lost 1 base and J 4 bases, leaving 16 bases between the germline ends. The DNA for the CDR3 is TGTGCCAGCAGTGAAGAGTGGTTCAGGGGAACCACTGAAGCTTTCTTT. It yields the protein CASSEEWFRGTTEAFF. Full variable domain (rest looked up from reference TRBV2 and TRBJ1-1): EPEVTQTPSHQVTQMGQEVILRCVPISNHLYFYWYRQILGQKVEFLVSFYNNEISEKSEIFDDQFSVERPDGSNFTLKIRSTKLEDSAMYFCASSEEWFRGTTEAFFGQGTRLTVV.

The chain carries TRBV7-6 and TRBJ1-1, with TRBD1 matching over 7 bases. This CDR3 contains 16 residues. V trimming: 5 bases; J trimming: 2 bases; junction bases outside the gene matches: 11. CDR1 is SGHVS, CDR2 FNYEAQ, per germline. CDR3 protein: CASSPSTTGTNTEAFF. CDR3 bases: TGTGCCAGCAGCCCAAGCACGACAGGGACAAACACTGAAGCTTTCTTT.

This chain links TRBV2 with TRBJ1-5, with D uncertain. CDR1 and CDR2 (germline): SNHLY, FYNNEI. CDR3 length: 14 amino acids. Between the trimmed V and J ends, which lost 9 bases and 4 bases, there was a span of 16 bases. CDR3 DNA sequence: TGTGCCAGAAGCGGGGTTGACGGTAATCAGCCCCAGCATTTT. It encodes CARSGVDGNQPQHF.

The chain combines TRBV30 with TRBJ2-5; possible D gene TRBD1, 6 bases. The CDR3 is 13 residues long. V lost 5 bases and J 5 bases, leaving 15 bases between the germline ends. Germline CDR1 reads GTSNPN; CDR2 reads SVGIG (reference sequence). CDR3 sequence reads: CAWGGHPSETQYF. The CDR3 DNA reads TGTGCCTGGGGGGGCCACCCCAGTGAGACCCAGTACTTC.

V and J are TRBV2 and TRBJ1-2; 9 bases match TRBD1. Germline-derived CDR1 and CDR2 are SNHLY and FYNNEI. V lost 5 bases to trimming and J lost 6 bases; unmatched junction nucleotides: 7. This CDR3 comprises 14 residues. The CDR3 DNA sequence: TGTGCCAGCAGTCGGGACAGGGAGGTCCATGGCTACACCTTC. As protein: CASSRDREVHGYTF.

The rearrangement uses TRBV6-1 and TRBJ1-2; D call uncertain. This CDR3 comprises 12 residues. Germline CDR1 reads MNHNS; CDR2 reads SASEGT. Trimming left V 3 bases short and J 4 bases short, with 6 bases between. CDR3: CASSDGSYGYTF. CDR3 nucleotides: TGTGCCAGCAGTGATGGCAGCTATGGCTACACCTTC.

V and J are TRBV6-5 and TRBJ2-2; 7 bases are a match to TRBD1. Germline-derived CDR1 and CDR2 are MNHEY and SVGAGI. After removal of 3 bases from V and 0 bases from J, the junction contained 4 bases not matched to a gene. CDR3 length: 16 residues. The CDR3 loop is CASSYSGTANTGELFF. DNA of the CDR3: TGTGCCAGCAGTTATTCCGGGACAGCGAACACCGGGGAGCTGTTTTTT.

The V gene is TRBV18, the J gene TRBJ2-3; 9 bases fit TRBD1. CDR3 size: 16 residues. Per germline, CDR1 KGHSH and CDR2 LQKENI. Trimming took 4 bases from V and 3 from J; bases not matched to a gene: 8. CDR3 sequence (DNA): TGTGCCAGCTCACTACTAAGGACAGGGGCGACAGATACGCAGTATTTT. Its protein product is CASSLLRTGATDTQYF.

The chain joins TRBV7-3 to TRBJ2-3; D gene unclear. The CDR3 consists of 13 residues. Trimming took off 5 bases at V and 4 bases at J, with 10 bases between the two ends. In germline, CDR1 is SGHTA, CDR2 FQGTGA. The CDR3 loop is CASSLLSADTQYF. DNA of the CDR3: TGTGCCAGCAGCCTGTTATCGGCAGATACGCAGTATTTT.

The V call is TRBV10-3, the J call TRBJ1-1; TRBD1 aligns across 7 bases. This CDR3 contains 13 residues. The V gene's germline CDR1 is ENHRY and CDR2 SYGVKD. V dropped 8 bases and J dropped 1; count of bases not matched to a gene: 4. The CDR3 here is CAIGGQTNTEAFF. CDR3 DNA: TGTGCCATCGGGGGACAGACGAACACTGAAGCTTTCTTT.

The chain couples TRBV4-2 to TRBJ2-7, with 8 bases lining up with TRBD1. With V trimmed by 1 base and J by 7 bases, 9 bases remained unmatched. The CDR3 has 15 residues. Germline CDR1 is LGHNA and CDR2 is YNFKEQ. Written as DNA, the CDR3 is TGTGCCAGCAGCCAAGTTCTAATGACAGGGGTTGAGCAGTACTTC. It codes for CASSQVLMTGVEQYF.

The chain is built from TRBV24-1 and TRBJ2-5; 11 bases map to TRBD2. The CDR3 is 15 amino acids. Germline CDR1 KGHDR, CDR2 SFDVKD. The junction had 5 bases not matched to a gene; V was cut back by 7 bases and J by 2 bases. CDR3 nucleotide sequence: TGTGCCACCAGCGCTATAGCGGGGGGGCAAGAGACCCAGTACTTC. Translating gives CATSAIAGGQETQYF.

This chain connects TRBV4-2 to TRBJ2-3, with TRBD2 matching 11 bases. Germline CDR1 and CDR2: LGHNA and YNFKEQ. This CDR3 is 16 amino acids long. The V gene end was trimmed by 2 bases and the J gene end by 4 bases; junction bases not matched to a gene: 5. CDR3 loop: CASSQMVAGGPDTQYF. The CDR3 nucleotides read TGTGCCAGCAGCCAAATGGTAGCGGGGGGGCCAGATACGCAGTATTTT.

This chain joins TRBV1 and TRBJ2-7; the table's D gene call, TRBD1, was not cross checked with the DNA. TRBV1 is tagged as a pseudogene. The CDR3 is 15 amino acids. The CDR3 DNA reads as TGCACCAGCAGCGAAGGACAGGCGAGCTCCTACGAGCAGTACTTC. Translation gives CTSSEGQASSYEQYF.